This T cell receptor beta chain was sequenced during a study of type 1 and type 2 diabetes patients (dated by TCRdb to about 2016). Context from the whole study: Fewer than 10 type 1 diabetes patients, four type 2 diabetes patients and about 6 nondiabetic controls were recruited in China to form the cohort. Across the study, CD4+ and CD8+ T cells were positively selected from PBMCs by means of CD4 or CD8 MicroBeads on MACS columns. Altogether, approximately 20 million paired-end reads were produced across the whole study. The study used high-throughput sequencing to profile TCRbeta repertoires and compare individuals with type 1 diabetes, type 2 diabetes and no diabetes. For the type 1 diabetes patients, the type 2 diabetes patients acted as a disease comparison group. Comparing roughly 21-cycle and approximately 23-cycle amplification showed similar V gene usage, suggesting similar primer efficiencies and random PCR bias. Paired-end sequencing of TCRbeta libraries was performed on Illumina HiSeq 2000 or MiSeq instruments.

The sequencer listed for this sample is Illumina MiSeq. TCRbeta CDR3 amplification used genomic DNA from the sorted T cell subsets as template. The TCRbeta CDR3 region was amplified by multiplex PCR using 30 forward and 13 reverse primers. PCR products were purified with AMPure XP beads, after which indices and adaptors were added in a second approximately 25-cycle PCR. Before sequencing, the libraries were purified from gel with the QIAquick Gel Extraction Kit. From the authors' description of their analysis: Paired-end reads were merged with FLASH and aligned to IMGT V, D and J germline references using IgBLAST. Reads with below 70% alignment identity to germline references were discarded, and around 11,000,000 reads were retained study-wide. IMGT definitions were followed to assign CDR3 boundaries, reading frame and productivity. Highly-expanded clones were defined as clones at or above 1% of reads, and diversity was measured by normalized Shannon entropy. Unpaired two-tailed t-tests were used to test for differences in Shannon entropy between groups. Using fastp trimming at Q25 and MiXCR clonotype assembly, TCRdb reanalyzed the public sequencing data and kept in-frame beta chains. Duplicate CDR3 protein sequences are folded into a single record with the most common DNA and genes. The V and J calls, along with clone size, are taken from TCRdb and not from the paper's own processing. The sample includes 250,000 or so distinct CDR3 sequences, with more than 40% observed a single time. Of the sample, about 13% falls within the top ten clones.

The research as a whole found: Only a limited number of T2D and control samples were sequenced, so some T1D-only HECs might also appear in more T2D or control samples. Study groups were not matched for age and gender, which possibly biased interpretation. Type 2 diabetes repertoires showed high diversity, significantly greater than type 1 diabetes repertoires in both CD4+ and CD8+ T cells. Highly correlated V and J gene usage patterns were observed for type 2 diabetes and control samples, with an average of approximately 0.97 between samples. Type 2 diabetes patients had few highly-expanded CD4+ clones, median one, accounting for a median approximately 3.8% of reads.

V is cut by 4 bases and J by 7 bases, and the space between the germline ends is 17 bases. The germline V gene supplies CDR1 SGHTS and CDR2 YDEGEE. Measured from the cysteine to the phenylalanine, the CDR3 is 15 residues long. Only CDR3 DNA is held: 45 bases, read in frame from base 1. Standard classification criteria for type 1 or type 2 diabetes were met by all diabetic patients, and glucose and C-peptide were assessed by WHO-recommended methods. Donors with other autoimmune diseases or infections within the previous four weeks were excluded from participation. Approximately 10 milliliters of peripheral blood were collected from each participant. LymphoPrep density separation was used to isolate PBMCs. This clonotype showed up just a few times. No cognate antigen has been identified for it. Base qualities are missing; no much larger clone stands one base away.

Recombination joined TRBV5-8 with TRBJ1-4, with no D gene named confidently. The TCR was taken from a young man with type 2 diabetes. Sequencing was carried out using peripheral blood mononuclear cells (PBMCs). The sequenced DNA is TGTGCCAGCAGCAGAGGGATGGGATTTGGTGAAAAACTGTTTTTT. This sequence encodes CASSRGMGFGEKLFF.